The rows below give T cell receptor beta chains drawn from one sample of a study of blood T cell repertoires in COVID-19. The table came from immunoSEQ multiplex PCR; TCRdb's copy has only in-frame clones and leaves some out. The sample shows about 230,000 clones, roughly 88% of them seen only once. The sequencing input was peripheral blood. Receptors originate from a man aged 35-49 years with acute or convalescent COVID-19. Each CDR3 is given with its conserved first and last residue. Each record gives: CDR3 length, J gene, V gene, clone size, CDR3 protein. Clone size is shown for a subset of rows, as once, few, many or a class of expanded clone.

>14|TRBJ1-4|TRBV6-5|-
CASSQTQRAEKLFF
>20|TRBJ2-4|TRBV14|-
CASSQGGSLAGELTKNIQYF
>18|TRBJ2-5|TRBV3-1/TRBV3-2|once
CASSQEWRLAGGRETQYF
>18|TRBJ1-3|TRBV19|-
CASRAAGQATSSGNTIYF
>15|TRBJ1-4|TRBV11-2|-
CASSLEGANNEKLFF
>15|TRBJ2-2|TRBV6-2/TRBV6-3|-
CASSRGGSNTGELFF
>16|TRBJ2-1|TRBV6-5|-
CASSSFGVAGNNEQFF
>17|TRBJ1-5|TRBV15|-
CATSRGTGGLGDQPQHF
>15|TRBJ1-6|TRBV18|-
CASSPNSVANSPLHF
>15|TRBJ2-7|TRBV6-5|-
CASSSPGGGLYEQYF
>11|TRBJ1-1|TRBV18|-
CASSLAGEAFF
>12|TRBJ1-2|TRBV15|-
CATSRDSYGYTF
>14|TRBJ1-2|TRBV14|-
CASSLDERFYGYTF
>15|TRBJ1-2|TRBV19|few
CASSIGRRTRYGYTF
>13|TRBJ2-7|TRBV18|-
CASSLTPSYEQYF
>14|TRBJ2-7|TRBV29-1|-
CSVQLREALGEQYF
>18|TRBJ2-2|TRBV4-2|-
CASSQDLLGRGNTGELFF
>18|TRBJ2-3|TRBV30|once
CAWSARNILAGATDTQYF
>15|TRBJ2-3|TRBV19|-
CASKIAEASTDTQYF
>13|TRBJ1-4|TRBV29-1|-
CSVPVATNEKLFF
>15|TRBJ2-1|TRBV5-5|-
CASSLFISSLSSEFF
>14|TRBJ2-3|TRBV2|-
CASDGGGNTDTQYF
>14|TRBJ1-2|TRBV3-1/TRBV3-2|-
CASSQAFAGDGYTF
>15|TRBJ1-6|TRBV7-2|-
CASSSGGNRDSPLHF